This TCR beta chain was sequenced for a study of identical twins. Germline-derived CDR1 and CDR2 are MNHEY and SMNVEV (reference sequence). This CDR3 spans 14 amino acids. In its sample, this clonotype was seen once. Its ends do not fully match the called genes, so a read error is possible. MiXCR, applied by TCRdb to the 5' RACE reads, yields one record per CDR3 protein. Of around 480,000 distinct CDR3 sequences in the sample, roughly an eighth are singletons; the top ten hold more than 0.8%. These data also formed part of another study, on yellow fever vaccine responses in identical twins.

Input material: CD4+ T cells sorted from blood. The receptor comes from a woman aged 18-29 years in good health. V gene TRBV27 combines with J gene TRBJ1-6, with 9 bases matching TRBD1. CDR3 nucleotide sequence: TGTGTCAGCGGAAACAGGGGGCGCGGGTCACCCCTCCACTTT. Translating gives CVSGNRGRGSPLHF.